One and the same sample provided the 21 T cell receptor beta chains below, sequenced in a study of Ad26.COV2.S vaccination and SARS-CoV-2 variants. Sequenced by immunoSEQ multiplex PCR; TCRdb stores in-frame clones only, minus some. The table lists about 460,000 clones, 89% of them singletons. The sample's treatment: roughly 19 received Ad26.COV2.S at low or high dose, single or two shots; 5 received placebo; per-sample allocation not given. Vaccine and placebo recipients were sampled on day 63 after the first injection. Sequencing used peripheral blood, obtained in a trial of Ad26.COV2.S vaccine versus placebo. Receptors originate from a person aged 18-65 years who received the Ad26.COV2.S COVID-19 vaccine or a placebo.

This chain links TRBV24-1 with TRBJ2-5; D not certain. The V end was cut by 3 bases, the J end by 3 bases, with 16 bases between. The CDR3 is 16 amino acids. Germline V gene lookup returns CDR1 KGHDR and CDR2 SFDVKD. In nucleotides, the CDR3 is TGTGCCACCAGTGATAGGTTTTCGGCAGGAGAAGAGACCCAGTACTTC. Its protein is CATSDRFSAGEETQYF.

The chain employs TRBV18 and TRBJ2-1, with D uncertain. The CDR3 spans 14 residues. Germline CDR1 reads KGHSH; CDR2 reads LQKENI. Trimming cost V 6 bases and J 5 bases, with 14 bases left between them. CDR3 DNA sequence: TGTGCCAGCTCTCGGGCTAGTGGGGACAATGAGCAGTTCTTC. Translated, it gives CASSRASGDNEQFF.

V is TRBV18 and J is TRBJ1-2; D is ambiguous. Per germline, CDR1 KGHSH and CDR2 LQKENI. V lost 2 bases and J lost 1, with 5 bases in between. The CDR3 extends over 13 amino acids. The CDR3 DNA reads TGTGCCAGCTCACCATCGGATAACTATGGCTACACCTTC. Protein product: CASSPSDNYGYTF.

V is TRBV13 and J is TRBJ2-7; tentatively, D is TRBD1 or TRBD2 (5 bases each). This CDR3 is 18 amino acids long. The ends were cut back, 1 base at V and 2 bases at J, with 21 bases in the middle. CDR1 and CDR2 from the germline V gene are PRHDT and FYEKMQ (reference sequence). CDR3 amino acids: CASSLEAIPGRTTYEQYF. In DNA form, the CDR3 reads TGTGCCAGCAGCTTAGAGGCCATTCCGGGACGTACGACCTACGAGCAGTACTTC.

The CDR3 reads CASSPDRLTDTQYF. The CDR3 bases are TGTGCCAGCTCACCGGACAGGCTCACAGATACGCAGTATTTT. The chain employs TRBV18 and TRBJ2-3; 7 nucleotides match TRBD1. J lost 2 bases, V lost 3 bases, and 2 bases had no gene match. CDR3 length equals 14 residues. Germline V gives CDR1 KGHSH, CDR2 LQKENI.

The CDR3 sequence: CASSVAGDGNEQFF. CDR3 coding DNA: TGCGCCAGCAGCGTTGCGGGAGATGGAAATGAGCAGTTCTTC. The chain couples TRBV5-1 to TRBJ2-1; TRBD2 aligns across 7 bases. V dropped 4 bases and J dropped 7; count of bases not matched to a gene: 8. The V gene's germline CDR1 is SGHRS and CDR2 YFSETQ. CDR3 size: 14 residues.

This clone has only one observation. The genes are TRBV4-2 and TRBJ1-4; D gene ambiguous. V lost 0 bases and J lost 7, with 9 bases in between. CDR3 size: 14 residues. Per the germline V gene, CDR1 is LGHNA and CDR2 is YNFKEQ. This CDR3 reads CASSQDKRGEKLFF. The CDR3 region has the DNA TGTGCCAGCAGCCAAGATAAGCGTGGTGAAAAACTGTTTTTT.

In DNA form, the CDR3 reads TGTGCCATCAGTGAAGTCAGCGGTGTCTATGGCTACACCTTC. This translates into CAISEVSGVYGYTF. The chain is built from TRBV10-3 and TRBJ1-2; D is ambiguous. The V gene lost 3 bases and the J gene lost 4 bases, with 12 bases spanning the gap. Germline V gene sequence: CDR1 ENHRY, CDR2 SYGVKD. This CDR3 contains 14 residues.

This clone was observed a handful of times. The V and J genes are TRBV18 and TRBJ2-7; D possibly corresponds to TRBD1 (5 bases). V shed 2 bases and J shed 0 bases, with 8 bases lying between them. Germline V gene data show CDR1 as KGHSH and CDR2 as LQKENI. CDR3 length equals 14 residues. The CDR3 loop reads CASSPLDTSYEQYF. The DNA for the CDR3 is TGTGCCAGCTCACCATTGGACACCTCCTACGAGCAGTACTTC.

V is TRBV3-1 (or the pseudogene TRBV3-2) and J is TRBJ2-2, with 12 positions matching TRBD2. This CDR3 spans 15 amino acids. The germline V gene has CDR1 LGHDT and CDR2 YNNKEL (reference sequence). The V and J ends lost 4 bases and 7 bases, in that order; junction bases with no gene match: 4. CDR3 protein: CASSPSGGAHGELFF. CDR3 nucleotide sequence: TGTGCCAGCAGCCCTAGCGGGGGGGCCCACGGGGAGCTGTTTTTT.

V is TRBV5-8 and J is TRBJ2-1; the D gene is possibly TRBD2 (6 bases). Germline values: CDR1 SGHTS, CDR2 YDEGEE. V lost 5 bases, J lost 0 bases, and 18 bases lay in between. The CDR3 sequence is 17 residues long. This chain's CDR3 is CASSPYIADPSYNEQFF. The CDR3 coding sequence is TGTGCCAGCAGTCCCTATATAGCGGACCCCTCCTACAATGAGCAGTTCTTC.

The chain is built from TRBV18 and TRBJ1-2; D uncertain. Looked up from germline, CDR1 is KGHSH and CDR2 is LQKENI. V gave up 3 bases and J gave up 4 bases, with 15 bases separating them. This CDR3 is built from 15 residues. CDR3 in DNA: TGTGCCAGCTCACCCGCCGGGCCCACCTTCTATGGCTACACCTTC. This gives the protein CASSPAGPTFYGYTF.

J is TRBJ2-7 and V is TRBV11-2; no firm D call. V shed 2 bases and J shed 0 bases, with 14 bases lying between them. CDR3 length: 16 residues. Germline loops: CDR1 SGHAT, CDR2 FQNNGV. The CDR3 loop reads CASSLSRTVVSYEQYF. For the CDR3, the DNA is TGTGCCAGCAGCTTATCGAGGACGGTGGTCTCCTACGAGCAGTACTTC.

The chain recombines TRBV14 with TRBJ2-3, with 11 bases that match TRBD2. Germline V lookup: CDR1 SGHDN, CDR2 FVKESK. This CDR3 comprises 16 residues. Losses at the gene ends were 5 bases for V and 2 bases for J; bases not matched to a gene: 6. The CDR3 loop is CASSARLAGTTDTQYF. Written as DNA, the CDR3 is TGTGCCAGCAGCGCCCGACTAGCGGGAACCACAGATACGCAGTATTTT. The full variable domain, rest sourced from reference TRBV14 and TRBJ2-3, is EAGVTQFPSHSVIEKGQTVTLRCDPISGHDNLYWYRRVMGKEIKFLLHFVKESKQDESGMPNNRFLAERTGGTYSTLKVQPAELEDSGVYFCASSARLAGTTDTQYFGPGTRLTVL.

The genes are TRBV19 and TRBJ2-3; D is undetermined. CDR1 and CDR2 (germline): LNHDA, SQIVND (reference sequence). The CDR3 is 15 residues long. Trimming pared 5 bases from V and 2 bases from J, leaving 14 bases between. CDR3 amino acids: CASSREALNTDTQYF. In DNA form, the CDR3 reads TGTGCCAGTAGTCGAGAGGCTTTAAACACAGATACGCAGTATTTT. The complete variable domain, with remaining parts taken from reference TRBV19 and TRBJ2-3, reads DGGITQSPKYLFRKEGQNVTLSCEQNLNHDAMYWYRQDPGQGLRLIYYSQIVNDFQKGDIAEGYSVSREKKESFPLTVTSAQKNPTAFYLCASSREALNTDTQYFGPGTRLTVL.

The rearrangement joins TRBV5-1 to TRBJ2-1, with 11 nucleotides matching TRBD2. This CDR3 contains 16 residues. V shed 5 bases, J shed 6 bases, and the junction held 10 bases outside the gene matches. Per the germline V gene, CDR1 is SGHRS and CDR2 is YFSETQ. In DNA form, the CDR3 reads TGCGCCAGCAGTTTTGGCGGACTAGCGGGCTTCAATGAGCAGTTCTTC. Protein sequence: CASSFGGLAGFNEQFF.

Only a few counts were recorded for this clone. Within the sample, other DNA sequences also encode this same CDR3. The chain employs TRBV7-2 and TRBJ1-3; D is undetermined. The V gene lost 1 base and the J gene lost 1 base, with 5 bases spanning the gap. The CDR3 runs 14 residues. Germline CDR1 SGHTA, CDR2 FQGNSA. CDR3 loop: CASSLGSSGNTIYF. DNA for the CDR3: TGTGCCAGCAGCTTAGGGTCATCTGGAAACACCATATATTTT.

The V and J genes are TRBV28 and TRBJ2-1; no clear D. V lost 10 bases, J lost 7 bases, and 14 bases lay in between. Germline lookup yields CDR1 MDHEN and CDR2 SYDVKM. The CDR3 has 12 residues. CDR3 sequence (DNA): TGTGCCACGGCCCCGAGTGGGAATGAGCAGTTCTTC. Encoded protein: CATAPSGNEQFF.

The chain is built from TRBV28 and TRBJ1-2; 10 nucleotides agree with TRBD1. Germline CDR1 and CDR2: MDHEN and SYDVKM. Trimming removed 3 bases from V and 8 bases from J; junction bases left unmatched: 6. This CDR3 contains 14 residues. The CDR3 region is CASSFWDRGSGYTF. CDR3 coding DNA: TGTGCCAGCAGTTTTTGGGACAGGGGAAGCGGCTACACCTTC.

CDR3 amino acids: CATSRDRTRNSGNTIYF. Written as DNA, the CDR3 is TGTGCCACCAGCAGAGATAGAACGAGAAACTCTGGAAACACCATATATTTT. The V gene is TRBV15, the J gene TRBJ1-3; D gene unclear. Germline V CDR1 and CDR2: LNHNV, YYDKDF (reference sequence). The V end lost 0 bases, the J end lost 0 bases, and 12 bases lay between the germline ends. The CDR3 contains 17 residues.

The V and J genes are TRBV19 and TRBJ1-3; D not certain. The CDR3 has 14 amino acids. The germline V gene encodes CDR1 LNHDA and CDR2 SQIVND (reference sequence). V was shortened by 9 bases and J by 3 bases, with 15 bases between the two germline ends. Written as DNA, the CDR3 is TGTGCCAGCCTGCGGGTCGGTGGTGGAAACACCATATATTTT. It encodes CASLRVGGGNTIYF.